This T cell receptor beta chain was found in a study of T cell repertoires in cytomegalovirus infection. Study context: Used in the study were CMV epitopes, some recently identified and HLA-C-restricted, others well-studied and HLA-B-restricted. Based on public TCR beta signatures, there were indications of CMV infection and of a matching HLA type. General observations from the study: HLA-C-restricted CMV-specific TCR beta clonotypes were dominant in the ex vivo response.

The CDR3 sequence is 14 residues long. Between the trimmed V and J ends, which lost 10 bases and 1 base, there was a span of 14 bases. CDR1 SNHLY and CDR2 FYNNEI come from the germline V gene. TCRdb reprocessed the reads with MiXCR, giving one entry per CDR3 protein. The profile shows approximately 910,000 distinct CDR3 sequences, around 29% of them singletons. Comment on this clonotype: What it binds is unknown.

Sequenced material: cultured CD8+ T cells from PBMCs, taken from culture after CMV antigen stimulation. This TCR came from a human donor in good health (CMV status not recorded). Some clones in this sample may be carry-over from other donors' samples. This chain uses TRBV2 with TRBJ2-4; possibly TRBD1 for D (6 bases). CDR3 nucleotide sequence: TGTGCCACCATAACAGGGTTTGCCAAAAACATTCAGTACTTC. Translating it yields CATITGFAKNIQYF. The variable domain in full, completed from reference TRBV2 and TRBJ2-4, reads EPEVTQTPSHQVTQMGQEVILRCVPISNHLYFYWYRQILGQKVEFLVSFYNNEISEKSEIFDDQFSVERPDGSNFTLKIRSTKLEDSAMYFCATITGFAKNIQYFGAGTRLSVL.